This TCR beta chain derives from a study of regulatory T cells in long-lasting Graves disease. On the study more broadly: Graves' patients, diagnosed recently, had received antithyroid drugs under 3 months.

Study-wide results and caveats: Persistent cases favored TRBV28, TRBJ1-2 and TRBJ2-5.

Indicated time point: newly diagnosed GD, antithyroid drugs for less than 3 months. From PBMCs, RNA was extracted and then used to make the TCR library. The ends lost 5 bases at V and 5 bases at J; junction bases unmatched: 14. CDR3 length equals 16 residues. Germline V CDR1 and CDR2: MNHEY, SMNVEV (reference sequence). This clonotype was observed many times. The antigen remains unidentified. Building the TCR beta libraries relied on iRepertoire HTBI primers, and CDR3 regions underwent Arm-PCR. TCRdb called the multiplex PCR reads again in MiXCR, with one record for every CDR3 protein. The sample lists roughly 610,000 distinct CDR3 sequences, about 16% occurring once. These data are also associated with another study on T cells in Graves' hyperthyroidism and ophthalmopathy. This second study says: Graves' hyperthyroidism was deemed stable given no ophthalmopathy progression within 18 months. Primed by the HTBI set, a first-round RT-PCR was run on the TCR CDR3.

The chain employs TRBV27 and TRBJ2-5; 7 bases line up with TRBD2. The source of this sequence is a man between 18 and 35 years old with Graves disease. The sample was peripheral blood mononuclear cells (PBMCs), taken at new diagnosis, from a patient treated with antithyroid drugs. The CDR3 loop is CASSPPGGRAVETQYF. CDR3 DNA sequence: TGTGCCAGCAGTCCCCCCGGGGGGAGGGCCGTGGAGACCCAGTACTTC.